The entry below gives a single T cell receptor beta chain sequence along with its context. Its target is unknown. V gave up 7 bases and J gave up 5 bases; unmatched junction bases: 9. This CDR3 contains 15 residues. Germline V lookup: CDR1 SGHTA, CDR2 FQGNSA. The data derive from a study of shared clonotypes between healthy human individuals. Broader study findings: As a rule, naive subsets had a larger estimated richness than memory subsets.

Template for every sorted-subset replicate PCR totaled 150 to 250 ng DNA, around 33,000 T cell genomes. The assay was immunoSEQ multiplex PCR, and TCRdb's table has in-frame clones only and misses some. The sample holds roughly 2,300,000 clones, 85% to 95% seen once. All donors qualified as healthy HIV-negative adults and had experienced no recent acute infections or vaccinations. The specimen was naive CD4+ T cells from PBMCs. Described subset: CD45RA+ positively selected. The TCR was taken from a man younger than 30 in good health. Some clones in this sample may be carry-over from other donors' samples. This chain joins TRBV7-2 and TRBJ2-1, with 9 bases lining up with TRBD2. The CDR3 bases are TGTGCCAGCACCTATAGCGGGAGATTCGACAATGAGCAGTTCTTC. It yields the protein CASTYSGRFDNEQFF. Variable domain in full (rest from reference TRBV7-2 and TRBJ2-1): GAGVSQSPSNKVTEKGKDVELRCDPISGHTALYWYRQSLGQGLEFLIYFQGNSAPDKSGLPSDRFSAERTGGSVSTLTIQRTQQEDSAVYLCASTYSGRFDNEQFFGPGTRLTVL.